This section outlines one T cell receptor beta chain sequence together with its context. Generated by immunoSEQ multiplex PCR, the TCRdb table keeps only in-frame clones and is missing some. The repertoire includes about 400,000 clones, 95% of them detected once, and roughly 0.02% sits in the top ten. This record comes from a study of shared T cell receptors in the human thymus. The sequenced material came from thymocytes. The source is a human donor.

CDR3 loop: CASSTGTGRGYTF. CDR3 in DNA: TGTGCCAGTAGTACCGGGACAGGGAGGGGCTACACCTTC. The V gene is TRBV19, the J gene TRBJ1-2; 9 bases fit TRBD1. The CDR3 is 13 amino acids. The V segment lost 4 bases and the J segment 8 bases; nucleotides outside the gene matches: 5. Germline loops: CDR1 LNHDA, CDR2 SQIVND (reference sequence).